Presented here are 15 T cell receptor beta chains from one specimen sequenced in a study of shared clonotypes between healthy human individuals. Produced via immunoSEQ multiplex PCR; TCRdb's table is partial and in-frame only. The sample yields about 1.1 million clones, 70% to 85% seen once. Material: memory CD4+ T cells from PBMCs. Indicated subset: CD45RA-negative fraction. These receptors were taken from a man aged 18 to 29 in good health. Some clones in this sample may be carry-over from other donors' samples.

This clone was seen only a few times. V usage is TRBV5-6 and J usage is TRBJ2-1; perhaps TRBD2 as D (5 bases). Germline loops: CDR1 SGHDT, CDR2 YYEEEE. This CDR3 comprises 18 residues. V lost 4 bases to trimming and J lost 1 base, with 21 bases between them. The CDR3 DNA sequence: TGTGCCAGCAGCATACTAGTTTCCCGAGGCACATCCTACAATGAGCAGTTCTTC. This codes for CASSILVSRGTSYNEQFF.

The chain uses TRBV5-1 and TRBJ1-1; 7 bases map to TRBD1. CDR3 length equals 17 residues. V was clipped by 0 bases and J by 8 bases; unmatched bases: 16. The V gene's germline CDR1 is SGHRS and CDR2 YFSETQ. The CDR3 nucleotides read TGCGCCAGCAGCTTGGACCCTACGCGACAGGGCAGAATCGAAGCTTTCTTT. Translation gives CASSLDPTRQGRIEAFF.

This clone showed up just a few times. The V gene is TRBV7-9, the J gene TRBJ1-2; no clear D. CDR3 length: 13 residues. V was cut by 5 bases and J by 4 bases, with 11 bases left in between. Per germline, CDR1 SEHNR and CDR2 FQNEAQ (reference sequence). CDR3 in DNA: TGTGCCAGCAGCGTCCGGGCCATCTATGGCTACACCTTC. This codes for CASSVRAIYGYTF. The full variable domain, rest sourced from reference TRBV7-9 and TRBJ1-2, is DTGVSQNPRHKITKRGQNVTFRCDPISEHNRLYWYRQTLGQGPEFLTYFQNEAQLEKSRLLSDRFSAERPKGSFSTLEIQRTEQGDSAMYLCASSVRAIYGYTFGSGTRLTVV.

V usage is TRBV7-3 and J usage is TRBJ2-7; perhaps TRBD1 as D (6 bases). With 6 bases removed from V and 6 bases from J, the gap between germline ends came to 12 bases. This CDR3 region has 12 residues. CDR1 and CDR2 (germline): SGHTA, FQGTGA. Here the CDR3 reads CASSTGFGEQYF. In DNA form, the CDR3 reads TGTGCCAGCAGTACAGGGTTCGGCGAGCAGTACTTC.

The rearrangement joins TRBV18 to TRBJ1-1, with 8 bases that match TRBD1. CDR3 size: 14 residues. Unmatched junction bases numbered 7, after V lost 5 bases and J lost 5 bases. Germline CDR1 is KGHSH and CDR2 is LQKENI. This CDR3 is CASSTDRGGTEAFF. The CDR3 region has the DNA TGTGCCAGCTCAACCGACAGGGGAGGTACTGAAGCTTTCTTT.

This chain uses TRBV15 with TRBJ2-1; D call uncertain. V was pared by 3 bases and J by 8 bases, with 8 bases between. The CDR3 loop spans 12 amino acids. Per the germline V gene, CDR1 is LNHNV and CDR2 is YYDKDF (reference sequence). The CDR3 region is CATSSHQHEQFF. As DNA, the CDR3 is TGTGCCACCAGCAGCCATCAACATGAGCAGTTCTTC.

The rearrangement uses TRBV2 and TRBJ1-1; D is unclear. Germline assignment: CDR1 SNHLY and CDR2 FYNNEI. This CDR3 is built from 14 residues. V was pared by 2 bases and J by 3 bases, with 10 bases between. This CDR3 reads CASSELGRDTEAFF. CDR3 nucleotides: TGTGCCAGCAGTGAACTCGGACGGGACACTGAAGCTTTCTTT.

This clone was seen more than once but under ten times. The chain couples TRBV10-3 to TRBJ1-1, with D possibly matching TRBD1 (6 bases). Deletions cut 1 base from V and 5 bases from J, with 14 bases between. CDR3 length: 15 residues. Germline values: CDR1 ENHRY, CDR2 SYGVKD. The CDR3 DNA reads TGTGCCATCAGTGAGTGGAACGGCCAGGGGACTGAAGCTTTCTTT. It codes for CAISEWNGQGTEAFF.

The chain uses TRBV9 and TRBJ1-2, with 11 nucleotides matching TRBD1. This CDR3 region has 15 residues. CDR1 is SGDLS and CDR2 is YYNGEE in the germline V gene. V trimming: 3 bases; J trimming: 5 bases; junction bases outside the gene matches: 6. As DNA, the CDR3 is TGTGCCAGCAGCGCAGGGACAGGGGGAGGGTATGGCTACACCTTC. The encoded protein is CASSAGTGGGYGYTF.

This clone appeared once. J is TRBJ1-3 and V is TRBV9, with a weak D call TRBD1 (5 bases). This CDR3 contains 16 residues. Germline assignment: CDR1 SGDLS and CDR2 YYNGEE. Trimming removed 3 bases from V and 3 bases from J, with 16 bases in between. CDR3 protein: CASSDPSGGFGNTIYF. The CDR3 bases are TGTGCCAGCAGCGATCCAAGTGGGGGGTTTGGAAACACCATATATTTT.

The chain has TRBV28 and TRBJ2-2, with 9 bases that match TRBD1. The CDR3 spans 15 residues. CDR1 is MDHEN, CDR2 SYDVKM, per germline. The V gene end was trimmed by 2 bases and the J gene end by 6 bases; junction bases not matched to a gene: 4. CDR3 DNA: TGTGCCAGCAGTTTAACAGGGGGCAGGTCCGGGGAGCTGTTTTTT. Translating gives CASSLTGGRSGELFF.

This clone has only a few counts. This chain connects TRBV7-3 to TRBJ1-5, with D possibly matching TRBD1 (6 bases). With 2 bases removed from V and 3 bases from J, the gap between germline ends came to 11 bases. The V gene's germline CDR1 is SGHTA and CDR2 FQGTGA. This CDR3 is 15 amino acids long. The CDR3 loop is CASSLGGGYNQPQHF. CDR3 bases: TGTGCCAGCAGCTTAGGAGGGGGATACAATCAGCCCCAGCATTTT.

The V gene is TRBV7-2, the J gene TRBJ2-3; the D gene could be TRBD1 or TRBD2 (5 bases each). Germline CDR1 is SGHTA and CDR2 is FQGNSA. The V end was cut by 6 bases, the J end by 3 bases, with 19 bases between. This CDR3 has 16 residues. The CDR3 loop is CASSPGTYLRTDTQYF. The CDR3 DNA is TGTGCCAGCAGTCCCGGGACGTACTTACGGACAGATACGCAGTATTTT.

CDR3: CASSEESYGYTF. CDR3 bases: TGTGCCAGCAGCGAAGAATCGTATGGCTACACCTTC. This chain uses TRBV5-4 with TRBJ1-2; D unresolved. Germline V gives CDR1 SGHNT, CDR2 YYREEE (reference sequence). V lost 4 bases and J 5 bases, leaving 9 bases between the germline ends. The CDR3 spans 12 residues.

This CDR3 is CASSLRTPGLAGGNEQFF. The CDR3 DNA follows: TGCGCCAGCAGCTTGCGTACCCCGGGACTAGCGGGAGGCAATGAGCAGTTCTTC. The J gene is TRBJ2-1, the V gene TRBV5-1; 15 bases match TRBD2. The germline V gene has CDR1 SGHRS and CDR2 YFSETQ. CDR3 length equals 18 residues. V shed 1 base and J 6 bases; nucleotides not matched to a gene: 8.